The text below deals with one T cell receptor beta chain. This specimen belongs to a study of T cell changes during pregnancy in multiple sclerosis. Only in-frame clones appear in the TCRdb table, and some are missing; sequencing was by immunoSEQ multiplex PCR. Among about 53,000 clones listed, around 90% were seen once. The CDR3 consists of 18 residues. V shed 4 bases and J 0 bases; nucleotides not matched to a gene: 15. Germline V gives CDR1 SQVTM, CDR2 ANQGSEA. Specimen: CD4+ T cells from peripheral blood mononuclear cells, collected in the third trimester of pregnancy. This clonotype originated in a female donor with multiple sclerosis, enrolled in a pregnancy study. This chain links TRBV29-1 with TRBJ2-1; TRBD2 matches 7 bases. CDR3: CSVVRAGVILSSYNEQFF. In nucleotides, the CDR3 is TGCAGCGTTGTGAGGGCGGGGGTAATCTTGAGCTCCTACAATGAGCAGTTCTTC.